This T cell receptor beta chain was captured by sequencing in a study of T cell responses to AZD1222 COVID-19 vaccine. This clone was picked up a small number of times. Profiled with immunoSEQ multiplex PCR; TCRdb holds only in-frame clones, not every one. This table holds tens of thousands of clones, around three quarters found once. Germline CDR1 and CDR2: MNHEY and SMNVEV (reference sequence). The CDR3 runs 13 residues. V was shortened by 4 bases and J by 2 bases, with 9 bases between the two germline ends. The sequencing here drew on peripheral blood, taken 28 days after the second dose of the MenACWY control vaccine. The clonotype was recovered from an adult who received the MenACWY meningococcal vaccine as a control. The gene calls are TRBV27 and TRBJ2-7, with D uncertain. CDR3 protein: CASSYKSTYEQYF. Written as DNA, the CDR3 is TGTGCCAGCAGTTATAAGTCTACCTACGAGCAGTACTTC.